Shown below are 21 T cell receptor beta chains from a single sample sequenced in a study of T cells in Graves' hyperthyroidism and ophthalmopathy. Researchers amplified the TCR beta CDR3 regions from RNA transcripts. The HTBI primer set served for first-round RT-PCR of the TCR CDR3. Each CDR3 protein is one row after TCRdb ran MiXCR on the multiplex PCR reads. The table shows about 360,000 distinct CDR3 sequences, with about 13% occurring only once. Sequencing was performed on blood. These receptors were collected from a young woman with Graves' hyperthyroidism.

The chain couples TRBV9 to TRBJ1-2, with D perhaps TRBD1 (5 bases). CDR1 is SGDLS, CDR2 YYNGEE, per germline. CDR3 length equals 13 residues. The germline V and J ends were trimmed by 4 bases and 5 bases, with 12 bases remaining between them. The CDR3 coding sequence is TGTGCCAGCAGCCCGTGGGGGGAATATGGCTACACCTTC. Translated: CASSPWGEYGYTF.

This clonotype was found many times. The rearrangement links TRBV2 to TRBJ1-6; D not certain. The CDR3 runs 16 residues. The germline CDR1 and CDR2 sequences are SNHLY and FYNNEI. V lost 2 bases and J 7 bases, leaving 15 bases between the germline ends. The CDR3 DNA sequence: TGTGCCAGCAGTGAACTGACGGAGGGTTGGAATTCACCCCTCCACTTT. It codes for CASSELTEGWNSPLHF.

In its sample, this clonotype was seen many times. V gene TRBV28 combines with J gene TRBJ1-1, with 9 bases identical to TRBD1. The CDR3 has 15 residues. CDR1 and CDR2 (germline): MDHEN, SYDVKM. V gave up 7 bases and J gave up 5 bases; unmatched junction bases: 11. CDR3 loop: CASINNRGLLTEAFF. In nucleotides, the CDR3 is TGTGCCAGCATCAATAACAGGGGGCTCTTGACTGAAGCTTTCTTT.

The V and J genes are TRBV11-2 and TRBJ2-7; D ambiguous. The CDR3 loop spans 19 amino acids. Germline values: CDR1 SGHAT, CDR2 FQNNGV. V was trimmed by 5 bases and J by 1 base, leaving 27 bases between them. In nucleotides, the CDR3 is TGTGCCAGCAGCCCCAATTGGGCCGATAGCTACTGGCTTTCCTACGAGCAGTACTTC. This sequence encodes CASSPNWADSYWLSYEQYF.

This clonotype was observed many times. The J gene is TRBJ2-3, the V gene TRBV20-1, with D tentatively TRBD2 (6 bases). This CDR3 region has 14 residues. Germline V gives CDR1 DFQATT, CDR2 SNEGSKA (reference sequence). V lost 0 bases and J lost 5, with 12 bases in between. The CDR3 region is CSAREGGAGDTQYF. The CDR3 region has the DNA TGCAGTGCTAGAGAGGGGGGAGCAGGAGATACGCAGTATTTT.

The CDR3 sequence: CASSLTGVPNQPQHF. CDR3 nucleotides: TGTGCCAGCAGCCTTACAGGGGTCCCCAATCAGCCCCAGCATTTT. This sequence joins TRBV12-3 or TRBV12-4 and TRBJ1-5, with 7 bases matching TRBD1. This CDR3 region has 15 residues. V gave up 6 bases and J gave up 3 bases; unmatched junction bases: 8.

In its sample, this clonotype was seen many times. The chain joins TRBV6-1 to TRBJ2-7, with TRBD1 matching over 10 bases. The junction had 8 bases not matched to a gene; V was cut back by 5 bases and J by 1 base. The CDR3 totals 16 residues. Looked up from germline, CDR1 is MNHNS and CDR2 is SASEGT. This CDR3 is CASSYLTGGISYEQYF. DNA of the CDR3: TGTGCCAGCAGTTACTTGACAGGGGGCATATCCTACGAGCAGTACTTC.

The sample holds many counts of this clonotype. The V gene is TRBV3-1, the J gene TRBJ1-2, with TRBD1 identical over 10 bases. Unmatched junction bases numbered 7, after V lost 4 bases and J lost 8 bases. Germline loops: CDR1 LGHDT, CDR2 YNNKEL (reference sequence). CDR3 length: 14 residues. The CDR3 is CASSRQGALKGYTF. CDR3 DNA sequence: TGTGCCAGCAGCCGACAGGGGGCCTTAAAGGGCTACACCTTC.

Only one count was recorded for this clonotype. The chain recombines TRBV6-2 or TRBV6-3 with TRBJ2-1; 16 bases fit TRBD2. V was pared by 5 bases and J by 10 bases, with 8 bases of the junction left unmatched. This CDR3 comprises 16 residues. Per the germline V gene, CDR1 is MNHEY and CDR2 is SVGEGT. The CDR3 DNA sequence: TGTGCCAGCAGTCAAACACCGGGACTAGCGGGAGGGGAGCAGTTCTTC. As protein: CASSQTPGLAGGEQFF.

This clonotype was detected many times. The rearrangement links TRBV19 to TRBJ2-1; 9 positions match TRBD1. The germline V gene encodes CDR1 LNHDA and CDR2 SQIVND (reference sequence). V lost 6 bases to trimming and J lost 6 bases; unmatched junction nucleotides: 6. The CDR3 consists of 14 residues. CDR3 coding DNA: TGTGCCAGTAGCCGGGACAGGGATGCCAATGAGCAGTTCTTC. The encoded protein is CASSRDRDANEQFF.

In this sample, this clonotype turned up once. A junction end diverges from the germline sequence, so it may reflect a read error. V usage is TRBV5-8 and J usage is TRBJ1-5, with D unclear. The CDR3 runs 13 residues. Germline V gene data show CDR1 as SGHTS and CDR2 as YDEGEE. CDR3 loop: CAGSALQHQPQHF. CDR3 nucleotide sequence: TGTGCCGGCAGCGCCTTACAGCATCAGCCCCAGCATTTT.

This clonotype was recorded a few times. The chain is built from TRBV3-1 and TRBJ1-2, with D possibly being TRBD1 (6 bases). CDR3 size: 15 residues. Germline loops: CDR1 LGHDT, CDR2 YNNKEL (reference sequence). Trimming cost V 7 bases and J 4 bases, with 19 bases left between them. The CDR3 DNA is TGTGCCAGCACCCCCACCCGGGACACCACCTATGGCTACACCTTC. This codes for CASTPTRDTTYGYTF.

This clonotype was counted at least ten times. The rearrangement links TRBV6-1 to TRBJ1-1; 7 bases line up with TRBD1. The CDR3 consists of 13 residues. Trimming took 11 bases from V and 1 from J; bases not matched to a gene: 7. Germline assignment: CDR1 MNHNS and CDR2 SASEGT. The CDR3 DNA follows: TGTGCCTCACCAAGGACAGGGAACACTGAAGCTTTCTTT. Translating gives CASPRTGNTEAFF.

In this sample, this clonotype turned up a few times. A much larger clone lies one base from this, so it may be a read error. This chain uses TRBV27 with TRBJ2-3; TRBD1 might be the D (6 bases). The V end was cut by 6 bases, the J end by 8 bases, with 18 bases between. Germline values: CDR1 MNHEY, CDR2 SMNVEV (reference sequence). The CDR3 totals 14 residues. CDR3 DNA: TGTGCCAGCAGACCTACAGGGCTAGGAGGTACGCAGTATTTT. It encodes CASRPTGLGGTQYF.

The CDR3 bases are TGTGCCATCAAGGGGGATAATTCACCCCTCCACTTT. Its protein is CAIKGDNSPLHF. The chain recombines TRBV10-3 with TRBJ1-6, with D possibly matching TRBD1 (6 bases). The length of the CDR3 is 12 residues. The V end lost 7 bases, the J end lost 5 bases, and 6 bases lay between the germline ends. Germline V gene lookup returns CDR1 ENHRY and CDR2 SYGVKD.

This clonotype was observed many times. This sequence joins TRBV11-2 and TRBJ2-1; 11 bases agree with TRBD2. CDR3 size: 17 residues. V trimming: 0 bases; J trimming: 6 bases; junction bases outside the gene matches: 7. Germline V CDR1 and CDR2: SGHAT, FQNNGV. The CDR3 DNA is TGTGCCAGCAGCTTAGATCAGAGGACTAGCGGGTTCAATGAGCAGTTCTTC. Protein sequence: CASSLDQRTSGFNEQFF.

This clonotype has ten or more counts. The gene calls are TRBV7-9 and TRBJ1-5; the D is unclear. The germline V and J ends were trimmed by 10 bases and 1 base, with 11 bases remaining between them. This CDR3 contains 13 residues. Germline V gene data show CDR1 as SEHNR and CDR2 as FQNEAQ (reference sequence). CDR3 sequence: CATALGSNQPQHF. As DNA, the CDR3 is TGTGCCACCGCGTTAGGGAGCAATCAGCCCCAGCATTTT.

This clonotype was counted many times. The J gene is TRBJ2-3, the V gene TRBV7-3; tentatively, D is TRBD1 or TRBD2 (6 bases each). Trimming removed 5 bases at V and 5 bases at J, with 17 bases between. Per germline, CDR1 SGHTA and CDR2 FQGTGA. CDR3 length equals 15 residues. CDR3 DNA: TGTGCCAGCAGCCAGGCCCCGGGGGCGGGAGATACGCAGTATTTT. Protein product: CASSQAPGAGDTQYF.

J is TRBJ2-1 and V is TRBV4-1; D is ambiguous. The CDR3 covers 13 residues. Germline CDR1 MGHRA, CDR2 YSYEKL. The V end lost 3 bases, the J end lost 8 bases, and 11 bases lay between the germline ends. CDR3 sequence: CASSHTALDEQFF. CDR3 nucleotide sequence: TGCGCCAGCAGCCATACCGCTCTGGATGAGCAGTTCTTC.

V usage is TRBV6-5 and J usage is TRBJ2-5, with TRBD2 identical over 8 bases. The CDR3 sequence is 13 residues long. V lost 0 bases to trimming and J lost 8 bases; unmatched junction nucleotides: 2. Looked up from germline, CDR1 is MNHEY and CDR2 is SVGAGI. The CDR3, as DNA: TGTGCCAGCAGTTACTCAGCGGGGGCAACCCAGTACTTC. It codes for CASSYSAGATQYF.

This clonotype was recorded at least ten times. V usage is TRBV20-1 and J usage is TRBJ2-7, with D maybe TRBD1 (6 bases). Germline V gene data show CDR1 as DFQATT and CDR2 as SNEGSKA (reference sequence). This CDR3 spans 13 amino acids. Trimming cost V 3 bases and J 2 bases, with 11 bases left between them. CDR3: CSASSDSPYEQYF. Here the CDR3 DNA reads TGCAGTGCTAGTTCGGACAGTCCCTACGAGCAGTACTTC.